The 24 T cell receptor beta chains below come from one sample, sequenced in a study of blood T cell repertoires in COVID-19. Only in-frame clones appear in the TCRdb table, and some are missing; sequencing was by immunoSEQ multiplex PCR. The table has approximately 85,000 clones, over 85% seen once. The sequenced material came from peripheral blood. These receptors all come from a man between 50 and 59 years old with acute or convalescent COVID-19.

The rearrangement uses TRBV10-3 and TRBJ2-1, with 9 positions matching TRBD1. The CDR3 totals 13 residues. The germline CDR1 and CDR2 sequences are ENHRY and SYGVKD. J lost 9 bases, V lost 5 bases, and 5 bases had no gene match. The DNA of the CDR3 is TGTGCCATCAGTTGGGACAGGGACGGTGAGCAGTTCTTC. Amino acids: CAISWDRDGEQFF.

The chain carries TRBV28 and TRBJ2-2; 8 bases align to TRBD2. V was pared by 1 base and J by 7 bases, with 8 bases of the junction left unmatched. The CDR3 has 16 residues. The germline V gene encodes CDR1 MDHEN and CDR2 SYDVKM. CDR3 region: CASSLYAGGKGGELFF. In DNA, the CDR3 is TGTGCCAGCAGTTTATACGCGGGAGGAAAGGGCGGGGAGCTGTTTTTT.

The chain carries TRBV19 and TRBJ1-1; possible D gene TRBD1, 5 bases. The CDR3 is 14 amino acids. Per the germline V gene, CDR1 is LNHDA and CDR2 is SQIVND (reference sequence). V dropped 3 bases and J dropped 5 bases, with 13 bases sitting between them. The chain's CDR3 is CASSMYGGETEAFF. DNA for the CDR3: TGTGCCAGTAGTATGTACGGGGGTGAGACTGAAGCTTTCTTT.

V gene TRBV24-1 combines with J gene TRBJ2-1, with TRBD2 matching 9 bases. The CDR3 spans 17 residues. The germline V gene encodes CDR1 KGHDR and CDR2 SFDVKD. The V gene end was trimmed by 9 bases and the J gene end by 7 bases; junction bases not matched to a gene: 18. Here the CDR3 reads CATSKGQGLATGNEQFF. In DNA, the CDR3 is TGTGCCACCTCCAAGGGGCAAGGACTAGCGACGGGGAATGAGCAGTTCTTC.

V usage is TRBV11-2 and J usage is TRBJ2-1; the D gene is possibly TRBD1 (6 bases). The CDR3 extends over 15 amino acids. Trimming stripped 7 bases from V and 0 bases from J, with 13 bases between. Germline assignment: CDR1 SGHAT and CDR2 FQNNGV. In DNA, the CDR3 is TGTGCCAGCACCATACAGGGTAACTCCTACAATGAGCAGTTCTTC. This gives the protein CASTIQGNSYNEQFF. Using reference TRBV11-2 and TRBJ2-1 for the parts outside the CDR3, the full variable domain is EAGVAQSPRYKIIEKRQSVAFWCNPISGHATLYWYQQILGQGPKLLIQFQNNGVVDDSQLPKDRFSAERLKGVDSTLKIQPAKLEDSAVYLCASTIQGNSYNEQFFGPGTRLTVL.

The V and J genes are TRBV7-9 and TRBJ2-5; D is ambiguous. Germline CDR1 is SEHNR and CDR2 is FQNEAQ (reference sequence). With 0 bases removed from V and 5 bases from J, the gap between germline ends came to 4 bases. The CDR3 contains 12 residues. DNA of the CDR3: TGTGCCAGCAGCTTAGCCGAGGAGACCCAGTACTTC. Its protein product is CASSLAEETQYF.

The rearrangement uses TRBV27 and TRBJ2-7; the D gene is possibly TRBD1 (5 bases). The CDR3 sequence is 13 residues long. Germline CDR1 MNHEY, CDR2 SMNVEV (reference sequence). The V end lost 2 bases, the J end lost 3 bases, and 8 bases lay between the germline ends. The CDR3 region is CASSLGALYEQYF. The CDR3 bases are TGTGCCAGCAGTTTAGGGGCCCTCTACGAGCAGTACTTC.

This clone occurred once. This chain joins TRBV6-5 and TRBJ1-1, with D possibly matching TRBD1 (5 bases). The CDR3 has 14 residues. Germline loops: CDR1 MNHEY, CDR2 SVGAGI. V lost 0 bases and J 7 bases, leaving 12 bases between the germline ends. CDR3 region: CASSYSGGGIEAFF. CDR3 in DNA: TGTGCCAGCAGTTACTCGGGGGGGGGTATTGAAGCTTTCTTT.

This clone was counted between two and nine times. J is TRBJ2-1 and V is TRBV7-2; D not resolved. Germline-derived CDR1 and CDR2 are SGHTA and FQGNSA. This CDR3 is 15 amino acids long. V was trimmed by 5 bases and J by 5 bases, leaving 16 bases between them. The chain's CDR3 is CASSPGFSNHNEQFF. The CDR3 DNA is TGTGCCAGCAGCCCAGGCTTTTCCAACCACAATGAGCAGTTCTTC.

The chain has TRBV28 and TRBJ2-5, with TRBD2 matching over 10 bases. V was clipped by 6 bases and J by 6 bases; unmatched bases: 13. This CDR3 has 16 amino acids. CDR1 MDHEN and CDR2 SYDVKM come from the germline V gene. In DNA, the CDR3 is TGTGCCAGCAGGGGTAGAGCGGGAGGGGGTTTGAAGACCCAGTACTTC. It encodes CASRGRAGGGLKTQYF.

The CDR3 region has the DNA TGTGCCAGCAGCTTAGGACAGGGAGCTTTCTTT. Amino acids: CASSLGQGAFF. The J gene is TRBJ1-1, the V gene TRBV7-9, with 7 bases fitting TRBD1. The V gene's germline CDR1 is SEHNR and CDR2 FQNEAQ (reference sequence). With 1 base clipped from V and 10 bases from J, the junction kept 0 bases outside the gene matches. This CDR3 is 11 amino acids long.

The V gene is TRBV7-9, the J gene TRBJ2-1, with TRBD2 matching 7 bases. V lost 5 bases, J lost 4 bases, and 11 bases stayed unmatched. The length of the CDR3 is 16 residues. Germline assignment: CDR1 SEHNR and CDR2 FQNEAQ (reference sequence). In nucleotides, the CDR3 is TGTGCCAGCAGCCCGGGATCGACTAGCCGATACAATGAGCAGTTCTTC. Translating it yields CASSPGSTSRYNEQFF.

The genes are TRBV11-2 and TRBJ1-3; D might be TRBD1 (5 bases). Trimming left V 3 bases short and J 4 bases short, with 10 bases between. The CDR3 has 14 amino acids. Germline V lookup: CDR1 SGHAT, CDR2 FQNNGV. The CDR3 sequence: CASSLSQGGNTIYF. The DNA of the CDR3 is TGTGCCAGCAGCTTGTCGCAGGGAGGAAACACCATATATTTT. The full variable domain, its missing parts supplied by reference TRBV11-2 and TRBJ1-3, is EAGVAQSPRYKIIEKRQSVAFWCNPISGHATLYWYQQILGQGPKLLIQFQNNGVVDDSQLPKDRFSAERLKGVDSTLKIQPAKLEDSAVYLCASSLSQGGNTIYFGEGSWLTVV.

This chain connects TRBV5-6 to TRBJ1-2, with D tentatively TRBD1 (6 bases). Trimming stripped 6 bases from V and 5 bases from J, with 20 bases between. Germline loops: CDR1 SGHDT, CDR2 YYEEEE. The CDR3 extends over 15 amino acids. This CDR3 is CASTPDRRLGYGYTF. CDR3 nucleotide sequence: TGTGCCAGCACCCCCGACAGGAGGCTAGGATATGGCTACACCTTC.

This chain joins TRBV7-8 and TRBJ1-4, with a possible D match to TRBD1 (6 bases). V lost 4 bases and J lost 8, with 17 bases in between. CDR3 length: 15 residues. From germline, CDR1 is SGHVS and CDR2 FQNEAQ. The CDR3 nucleotides are TGTGCCAGCAGCTCTCCCACAGGGTACGGAGAAAAACTGTTTTTT. It encodes CASSSPTGYGEKLFF.

This rearrangement joins TRBV5-1 to TRBJ2-5, with TRBD2 identical over 8 bases. Looked up from germline, CDR1 is SGHRS and CDR2 is YFSETQ. CDR3 length equals 15 residues. The V and J ends lost 0 bases and 4 bases, in that order; junction bases with no gene match: 5. CDR3: CASSLGSLAGETQYF. For the CDR3, the DNA is TGCGCCAGCAGCTTGGGATCTCTAGCGGGAGAGACCCAGTACTTC.

V is TRBV6-2 or TRBV6-3 and J is TRBJ1-2, with no clear D. V dropped 6 bases and J dropped 5 bases, with 13 bases sitting between them. Germline CDR1 and CDR2: MNHEY and SVGEGT. The CDR3 loop spans 13 amino acids. The CDR3, as DNA: TGTGCCAGCAGCACCCTGTCTCTATATGGCTACACCTTC. As protein: CASSTLSLYGYTF.

This clone was picked up a small number of times. V usage is TRBV3-1 (or the pseudogene TRBV3-2) and J usage is TRBJ1-5, with D possibly TRBD1 on 5 matching bases. V lost 1 base to trimming and J lost 6 bases, with 7 bases between them. The CDR3 spans 13 residues. The germline CDR1 and CDR2 sequences are LGHDT and YNNKEL (reference sequence). CDR3: CASSQGRGQPQHF. DNA of the CDR3: TGTGCCAGCAGCCAAGGGAGGGGTCAGCCCCAGCATTTT.

This clone has only one observation. The chain recombines TRBV11-2 with TRBJ2-3, with 12 bases aligning to TRBD2. The CDR3 sequence is 17 residues long. Germline CDR1 is SGHAT and CDR2 is FQNNGV. V dropped 1 base and J dropped 4; count of bases not matched to a gene: 6. CDR3 protein: CASSLGTSGRWSDTQYF. The CDR3 DNA sequence: TGTGCCAGCAGCTTAGGTACTAGCGGGAGGTGGTCAGATACGCAGTATTTT.

This rearrangement joins TRBV29-1 to TRBJ2-5; D is perhaps TRBD1 (6 bases). Trimming removed 3 bases from V and 6 bases from J, with 20 bases in between. This CDR3 is 15 amino acids long. CDR1 and CDR2 from the germline V gene are SQVTM and ANQGSEA. In DNA form, the CDR3 reads TGCAGCGTTGAGCGTCAGGGGCCGCTGTATAAGACCCAGTACTTC. Protein: CSVERQGPLYKTQYF.

The chain employs TRBV13 and TRBJ2-1; TRBD2 aligns across 12 bases. V lost 5 bases to trimming and J lost 7 bases; unmatched junction nucleotides: 12. The CDR3 loop spans 17 amino acids. Germline V CDR1 and CDR2: PRHDT, FYEKMQ (reference sequence). The CDR3 DNA sequence: TGTGCCAGCAGCGATACCACGGGACTAGCGGGCATAAATGAGCAGTTCTTC. It encodes CASSDTTGLAGINEQFF.

V gene TRBV5-1 combines with J gene TRBJ1-4; TRBD1 matches at 10 bases. Losses at the gene ends were 3 bases for V and 8 bases for J; bases not matched to a gene: 7. This CDR3 is 15 amino acids long. CDR1 is SGHRS and CDR2 is YFSETQ in the germline V gene. CDR3: CASSWGTGEGEKLFF. The CDR3 nucleotides are TGCGCCAGCAGCTGGGGGACAGGGGAAGGGGAAAAACTGTTTTTT.

The chain combines TRBV2 with TRBJ1-2; D remains ambiguous. The CDR3 sequence is 15 residues long. Looked up from germline, CDR1 is SNHLY and CDR2 is FYNNEI. V lost 4 bases and J 5 bases, leaving 17 bases between the germline ends. In DNA, the CDR3 is TGTGCCAGCAGTGTGAGGCATCGGGAACCTTATGGCTACACCTTC. Translation: CASSVRHREPYGYTF.

The chain links TRBV19 to TRBJ2-6, with D tentatively TRBD2 (7 bases). Per the germline V gene, CDR1 is LNHDA and CDR2 is SQIVND (reference sequence). The CDR3 is 15 residues long. V dropped 9 bases and J dropped 4 bases, with 16 bases sitting between them. CDR3 nucleotide sequence: TGTGCCAGCTCCTCACAGGGAGGGGGGGCCAACGTCCTGACTTTC. It translates to CASSSQGGGANVLTF. Full variable domain (missing parts from reference TRBV19 and TRBJ2-6): DGGITQSPKYLFRKEGQNVTLSCEQNLNHDAMYWYRQDPGQGLRLIYYSQIVNDFQKGDIAEGYSVSREKKESFPLTVTSAQKNPTAFYLCASSSQGGGANVLTFGAGSRLTVL.